Shown below are 12 T cell receptor beta chains from a single sample sequenced in a study of patients and donors after allogeneic stem cell transplantation. MiXCR, run by TCRdb on the RT-PCR reads, gives a single entry per CDR3 protein. The profile shows about a million distinct CDR3 sequences, 18% of them singletons. Sequencing was done on a sample of blood, either unsorted or a sorted T cell fraction (not recorded which). Receptors originate from a human donor who was either an allogeneic HSCT recipient or a stem cell or donor lymphocyte infusion donor (not recorded which). It is not recorded whose cells these are; they may come from a transplant donor.

This sequence joins TRBV20-1 and TRBJ1-1; possible D gene TRBD1, 5 bases. Per the germline V gene, CDR1 is DFQATT and CDR2 is SNEGSKA (reference sequence). Trimming took off 2 bases at V and 6 bases at J, with 16 bases between the two ends. This CDR3 spans 14 amino acids. The CDR3 sequence: CSARPDERGAEAFF. The CDR3 coding sequence is TGCAGTGCTAGACCCGACGAGAGAGGGGCTGAAGCTTTCTTT.

V usage is TRBV7-2 and J usage is TRBJ2-3, with D uncertain. CDR3 length: 13 residues. Trimming took off 3 bases at V and 5 bases at J, with 9 bases between the two ends. Germline V gives CDR1 SGHTA, CDR2 FQGNSA. CDR3 DNA sequence: TGTGCCAGCAGCTTCGCACTGGGAGATACGCAGTATTTT. Amino acid sequence: CASSFALGDTQYF.

This clonotype was seen only a few times. In DNA, the CDR3 is TGTGCCAGCAGTTTAGGTCGGAACCTGGGATACGAGCAGTACTTC. Protein product: CASSLGRNLGYEQYF. This chain links TRBV27 with TRBJ2-7, with D unresolved. Trimming removed 2 bases at V and 4 bases at J, with 15 bases between. Germline V gene sequence: CDR1 MNHEY, CDR2 SMNVEV (reference sequence). CDR3 size: 15 residues.

The table lists this clonotype with a few counts. The gene calls are TRBV7-8 and TRBJ1-1; D is perhaps TRBD1 (6 bases). The CDR3 extends over 15 amino acids. V gave up 4 bases and J gave up 1 base, with 13 bases separating them. Germline V gives CDR1 SGHVS, CDR2 FQNEAQ. The CDR3 reads CASSSWTDSNTEAFF. The CDR3 region has the DNA TGTGCCAGCAGCTCCTGGACAGATTCGAACACTGAAGCTTTCTTT.

This clonotype was detected a few times. V and J are TRBV5-1 and TRBJ2-7; tentatively, D is TRBD1 or TRBD2 (5 bases each). CDR3 length equals 16 residues. The germline CDR1 and CDR2 sequences are SGHRS and YFSETQ. Trimming removed 0 bases at V and 0 bases at J, with 13 bases between. CDR3: CASSLEGTESSYEQYF. DNA of the CDR3: TGCGCCAGCAGCTTGGAGGGGACGGAGAGCTCCTACGAGCAGTACTTC.

The chain joins TRBV10-3 to TRBJ2-1, with D possibly matching TRBD2 (6 bases). Germline CDR1 reads ENHRY; CDR2 reads SYGVKD. The CDR3 sequence is 15 residues long. Trimming stripped 0 bases from V and 1 base from J, with 7 bases between. CDR3: CAISESGGSYNEQFF. In nucleotides, the CDR3 is TGTGCCATCAGTGAGTCGGGGGGTTCCTACAATGAGCAGTTCTTC.

This clonotype has more than one count but fewer than ten. This chain connects TRBV5-6 to TRBJ2-1; 9 nucleotides line up with TRBD1. Looked up from germline, CDR1 is SGHDT and CDR2 is YYEEEE. V dropped 0 bases and J dropped 5; count of bases not matched to a gene: 3. The CDR3 runs 15 residues. This chain's CDR3 is CASSLGDRGNNEQFF. Here the CDR3 DNA reads TGTGCCAGCAGCTTGGGAGACAGGGGGAACAATGAGCAGTTCTTC.

This clonotype came up once. The V and J genes are TRBV11-2 and TRBJ1-2; 7 bases agree with TRBD1. V lost 3 bases to trimming and J lost 4 bases; unmatched junction nucleotides: 14. The CDR3 has 17 amino acids. Germline assignment: CDR1 SGHAT and CDR2 FQNNGV. The CDR3 spells CASSFARYRGYPYGYTF. In nucleotides, the CDR3 is TGTGCCAGCAGCTTCGCCCGTTACAGGGGTTACCCCTATGGCTACACCTTC.

The V call is TRBV7-2, the J call TRBJ2-5, with D perhaps given as TRBD1 or TRBD2 (6 bases each). Germline CDR1 is SGHTA and CDR2 is FQGNSA. The CDR3 totals 17 residues. Trimming shortened V by 2 bases and J by 2 bases, and 18 bases separated the two germline ends. DNA of the CDR3: TGTGCCAGCAGCTTACGGGCTAGGGGGGCAGCGCAAGAGACCCAGTACTTC. It yields the protein CASSLRARGAAQETQYF. The full variable domain, completed using reference TRBV7-2 and TRBJ2-5, is GAGVSQSPSNKVTEKGKDVELRCDPISGHTALYWYRQSLGQGLEFLIYFQGNSAPDKSGLPSDRFSAERTGGSVSTLTIQRTQQEDSAVYLCASSLRARGAAQETQYFGPGTRLLVL.

J is TRBJ1-4 and V is TRBV6-6, with D possibly being TRBD1 (6 bases). In germline, CDR1 is MNHNY, CDR2 SVGAGI (reference sequence). The CDR3 length is 13 residues. The V end lost 7 bases, the J end lost 7 bases, and 13 bases lay between the germline ends. In DNA, the CDR3 is TGTGCCAGCATGGGCAGGGGCCCTGAAAAACTGTTTTTT. This translates into CASMGRGPEKLFF.

The chain employs TRBV20-1 and TRBJ2-3; D remains ambiguous. V shed 3 bases and J shed 2 bases, with 21 bases lying between them. The germline V gene has CDR1 DFQATT and CDR2 SNEGSKA (reference sequence). The CDR3 runs 17 residues. In DNA, the CDR3 is TGCAGTGCTAGGAGACCCGGAGCCCGGCCCGTCACAGATACGCAGTATTTT. This codes for CSARRPGARPVTDTQYF.

Here the CDR3 reads CATSDVVPGLAGEQFF. As DNA, the CDR3 is TGTGCCACCAGTGATGTGGTCCCGGGACTAGCGGGGGAGCAGTTCTTC. The J gene is TRBJ2-1, the V gene TRBV24-1; 13 bases are shared with TRBD2. CDR1 and CDR2 from the germline V gene are KGHDR and SFDVKD. V was clipped by 3 bases and J by 10 bases; unmatched bases: 8. The CDR3 has 16 amino acids.